The T cell receptor (beta chain) described here comes from a study of T cell changes during pregnancy in multiple sclerosis. Using immunoSEQ multiplex PCR, the repertoire was profiled, and TCRdb retains in-frame clones only, with some absent. Of about 38,000 clones in the sample, about 95% were seen once. Germline loops: CDR1 SEHNR, CDR2 FQNEAQ (reference sequence). J gave up 0 bases and V 5 bases, and 9 bases lay outside the gene matches. The CDR3 is made up of 18 amino acids. This chain connects TRBV7-9 to TRBJ2-1; 11 nucleotides align to TRBD2. The material sequenced was CD4+ T cells from peripheral blood mononuclear cells, taken in the second trimester of pregnancy. This receptor was taken from a female donor with multiple sclerosis, enrolled in a pregnancy study. The CDR3 DNA is TGTGCCAGCAGCCCCTTCGGACTAGCGGGTTTCTCCTACAATGAGCAGTTCTTC. This encodes CASSPFGLAGFSYNEQFF.